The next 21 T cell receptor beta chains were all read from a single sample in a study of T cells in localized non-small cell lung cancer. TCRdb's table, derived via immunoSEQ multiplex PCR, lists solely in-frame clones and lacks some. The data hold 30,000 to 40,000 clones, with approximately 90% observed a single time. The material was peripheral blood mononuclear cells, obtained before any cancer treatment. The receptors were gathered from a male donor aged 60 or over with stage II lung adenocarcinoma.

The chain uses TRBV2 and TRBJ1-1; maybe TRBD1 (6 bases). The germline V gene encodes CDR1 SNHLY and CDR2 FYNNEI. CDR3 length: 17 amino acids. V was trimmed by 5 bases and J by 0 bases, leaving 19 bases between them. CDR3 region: CASSPGGGVLMNTEAFF. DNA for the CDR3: TGTGCCAGCAGTCCTGGGGGGGGCGTCCTTATGAACACTGAAGCTTTCTTT.

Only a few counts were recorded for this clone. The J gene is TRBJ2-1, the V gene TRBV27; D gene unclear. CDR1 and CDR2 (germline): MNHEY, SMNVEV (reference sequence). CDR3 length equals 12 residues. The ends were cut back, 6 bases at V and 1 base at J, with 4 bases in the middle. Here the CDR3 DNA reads TGTGCCAGCAGAGCGTCCTACAATGAGCAGTTCTTC. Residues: CASRASYNEQFF.

The CDR3 loop reads CASSKGQALYNEQFF. The CDR3 region has the DNA TGTGCCAGCAGTAAGGGACAGGCCCTATACAATGAGCAGTTCTTC. This chain connects TRBV6-6 to TRBJ2-1; 8 nucleotides match TRBD1. Germline values: CDR1 MNHNY, CDR2 SVGAGI (reference sequence). The CDR3 spans 15 residues. J lost 4 bases, V lost 5 bases, and 7 bases had no gene match.

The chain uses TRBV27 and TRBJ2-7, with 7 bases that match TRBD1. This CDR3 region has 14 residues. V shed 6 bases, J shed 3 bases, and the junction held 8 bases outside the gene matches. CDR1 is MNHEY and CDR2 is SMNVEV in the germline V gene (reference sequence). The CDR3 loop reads CASSRDRGGYEQYF. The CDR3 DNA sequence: TGTGCCAGCAGCCGGGACAGAGGGGGCTACGAGCAGTACTTC.

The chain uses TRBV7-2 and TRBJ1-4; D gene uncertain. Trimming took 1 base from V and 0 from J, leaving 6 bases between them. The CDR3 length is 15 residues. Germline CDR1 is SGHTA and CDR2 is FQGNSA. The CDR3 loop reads CASSLDISTNEKLFF. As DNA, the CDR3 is TGTGCCAGCAGCTTAGACATCTCAACTAATGAAAAACTGTTTTTT.

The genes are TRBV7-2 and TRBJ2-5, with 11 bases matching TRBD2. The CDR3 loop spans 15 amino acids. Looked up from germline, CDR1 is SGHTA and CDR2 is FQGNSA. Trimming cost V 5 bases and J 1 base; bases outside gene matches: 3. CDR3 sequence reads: CASSTGLAGQETQYF. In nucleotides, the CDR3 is TGTGCCAGCAGCACCGGACTAGCGGGCCAAGAGACCCAGTACTTC.

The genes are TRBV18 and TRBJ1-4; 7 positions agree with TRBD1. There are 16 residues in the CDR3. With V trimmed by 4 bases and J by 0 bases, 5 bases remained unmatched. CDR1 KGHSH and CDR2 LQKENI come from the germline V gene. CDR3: CASSHDRAATNEKLFF. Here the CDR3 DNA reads TGTGCCAGCTCACACGACAGGGCTGCAACTAATGAAAAACTGTTTTTT.

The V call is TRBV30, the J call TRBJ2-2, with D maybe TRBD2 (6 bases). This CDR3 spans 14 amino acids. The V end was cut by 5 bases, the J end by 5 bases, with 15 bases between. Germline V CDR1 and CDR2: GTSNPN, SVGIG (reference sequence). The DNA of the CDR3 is TGTGCCTGGTTTACGGGACTGGGGACCGGGGAGCTGTTTTTT. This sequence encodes CAWFTGLGTGELFF.

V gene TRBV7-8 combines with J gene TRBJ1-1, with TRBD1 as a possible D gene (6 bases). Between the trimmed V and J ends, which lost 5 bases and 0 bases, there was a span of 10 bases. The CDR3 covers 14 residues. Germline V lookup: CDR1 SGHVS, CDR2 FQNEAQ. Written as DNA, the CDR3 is TGTGCCAGCAGCGTAGACAGGATGAACACTGAAGCTTTCTTT. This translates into CASSVDRMNTEAFF.

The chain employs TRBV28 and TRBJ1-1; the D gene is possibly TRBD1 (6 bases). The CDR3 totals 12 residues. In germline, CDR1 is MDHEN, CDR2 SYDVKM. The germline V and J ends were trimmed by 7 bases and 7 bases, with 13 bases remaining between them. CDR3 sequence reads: CASMDSSYEAFF. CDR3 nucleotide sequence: TGTGCCAGCATGGACAGTTCGTATGAAGCTTTCTTT.

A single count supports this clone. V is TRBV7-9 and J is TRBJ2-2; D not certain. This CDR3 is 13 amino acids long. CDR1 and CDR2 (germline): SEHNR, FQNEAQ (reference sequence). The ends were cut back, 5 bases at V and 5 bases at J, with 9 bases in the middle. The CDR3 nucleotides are TGTGCCAGCAGCCTCCAAATTACCGGGGAGCTGTTTTTT. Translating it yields CASSLQITGELFF.

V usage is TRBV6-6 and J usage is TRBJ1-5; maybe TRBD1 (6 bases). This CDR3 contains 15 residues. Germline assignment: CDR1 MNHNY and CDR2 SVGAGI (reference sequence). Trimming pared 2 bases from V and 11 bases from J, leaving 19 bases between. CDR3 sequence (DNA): TGTGCCAGCAGTTACGCACAGGGAGCGGGTTCGGCCCAGCATTTT. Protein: CASSYAQGAGSAQHF.

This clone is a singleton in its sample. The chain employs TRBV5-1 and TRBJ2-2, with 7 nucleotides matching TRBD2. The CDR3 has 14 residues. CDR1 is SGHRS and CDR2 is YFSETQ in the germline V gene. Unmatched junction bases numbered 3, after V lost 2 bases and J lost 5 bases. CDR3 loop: CASSLREGTGELFF. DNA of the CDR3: TGCGCCAGCAGCTTAAGGGAGGGAACCGGGGAGCTGTTTTTT. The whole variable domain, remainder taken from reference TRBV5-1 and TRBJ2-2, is KAGVTQTPRYLIKTRGQQVTLSCSPISGHRSVSWYQQTPGQGLQFLFEYFSETQRNKGNFPGRFSGRQFSNSRSEMNVSTLELGDSALYLCASSLREGTGELFFGEGSRLTVL.

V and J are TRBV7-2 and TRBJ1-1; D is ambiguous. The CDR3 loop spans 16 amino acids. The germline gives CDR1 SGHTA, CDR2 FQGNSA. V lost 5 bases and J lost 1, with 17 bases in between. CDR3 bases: TGTGCCAGCAGCCCTAGCCTGCCGGCAAGGAACACTGAAGCTTTCTTT. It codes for CASSPSLPARNTEAFF.

The DNA of the CDR3 is TGCGCCAGCAGTTTTGATCCAGGGGGTAACACCGGGGAGCTGTTTTTT. The encoded protein is CASSFDPGGNTGELFF. This sequence joins TRBV5-1 and TRBJ2-2; 7 positions match TRBD1. V lost 5 bases and J lost 2; bases outside the gene matches: 9. CDR1 SGHRS and CDR2 YFSETQ come from the germline V gene. There are 16 residues in the CDR3.

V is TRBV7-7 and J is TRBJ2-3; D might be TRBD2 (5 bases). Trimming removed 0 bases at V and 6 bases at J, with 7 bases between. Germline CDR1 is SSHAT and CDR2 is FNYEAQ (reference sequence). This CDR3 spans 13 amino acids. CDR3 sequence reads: CASSLAGVDTQYF. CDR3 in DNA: TGTGCCAGCAGCTTAGCCGGGGTTGATACGCAGTATTTT.

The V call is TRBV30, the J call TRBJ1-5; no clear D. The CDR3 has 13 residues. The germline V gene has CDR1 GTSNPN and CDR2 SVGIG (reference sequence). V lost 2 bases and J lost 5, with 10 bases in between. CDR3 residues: CAWSTAAYQPQHF. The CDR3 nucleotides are TGTGCCTGGAGTACTGCGGCATATCAGCCCCAGCATTTT.

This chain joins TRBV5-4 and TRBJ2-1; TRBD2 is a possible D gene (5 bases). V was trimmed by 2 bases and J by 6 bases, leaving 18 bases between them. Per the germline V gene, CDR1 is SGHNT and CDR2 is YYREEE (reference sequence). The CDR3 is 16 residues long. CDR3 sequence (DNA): TGTGCCAGCAGCTTTGTCCCACTTAGCGCTACCAATGAGCAGTTCTTC. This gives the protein CASSFVPLSATNEQFF.

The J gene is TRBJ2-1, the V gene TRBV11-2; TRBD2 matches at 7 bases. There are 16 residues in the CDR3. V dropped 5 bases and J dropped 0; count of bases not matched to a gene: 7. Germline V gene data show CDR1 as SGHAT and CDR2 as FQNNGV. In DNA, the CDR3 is TGTGCCAGCAGCCCCCGACTAGCAGCCTCCTACAATGAGCAGTTCTTC. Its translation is CASSPRLAASYNEQFF.

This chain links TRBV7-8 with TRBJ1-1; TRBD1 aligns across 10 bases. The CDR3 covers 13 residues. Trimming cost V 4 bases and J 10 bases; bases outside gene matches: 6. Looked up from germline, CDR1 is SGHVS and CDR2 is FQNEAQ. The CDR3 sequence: CASSWDRGRGAFF. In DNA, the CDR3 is TGTGCCAGCAGCTGGGACAGGGGCCGTGGAGCTTTCTTT. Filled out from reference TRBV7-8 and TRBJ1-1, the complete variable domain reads GAGVSQSPRYKVAKRGQDVALRCDPISGHVSLFWYQQALGQGPEFLTYFQNEAQLDKSGLPSDRFFAERPEGSVSTLKIQRTQQEDSAVYLCASSWDRGRGAFFGQGTRLTVV.

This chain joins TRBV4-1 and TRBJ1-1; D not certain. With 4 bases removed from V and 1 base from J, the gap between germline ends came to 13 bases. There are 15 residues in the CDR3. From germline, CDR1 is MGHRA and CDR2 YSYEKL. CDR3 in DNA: TGCGCCAGCAGCCCCTTTTCTGGGCAGAACACTGAAGCTTTCTTT. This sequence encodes CASSPFSGQNTEAFF.